This is a list of T cell receptor beta chains from one sample in a study of cytotoxic CD8 clonotypes in ibrutinib-treated CLL. The method was immunoSEQ multiplex PCR; TCRdb's version includes in-frame clones alone and lacks a portion of them. The profile covers about 300,000 clones, with approximately 76% appearing a single time and roughly 6% taken by the ten largest. The specimen was PBMCs, collected at disease progression, from a patient treated with ibrutinib. The receptor source for this set is a human donor with chronic lymphocytic leukemia. Each CDR3 is given with its conserved first and last residue. A D gene is named only where the DNA matches it firmly. Part of the rows lack a size; the others show once, few, many or a class for expanded clones.

D,J,V,size,CDR3,DNA
.,TRBJ2-6,TRBV20-1,.,CSAPFANVLTF,TGCAGTGCTCCGTTCGCCAACGTCCTGACTTTC
TRBD2,TRBJ2-5,TRBV29-1,.,CSVVYRMGLAGGGETQYF,TGCAGCGTTGTTTACAGAATGGGACTAGCGGGAGGTGGGGAGACCCAGTACTTC
.,TRBJ2-7,TRBV5-4,.,CASSLGTGLTKYEQYF,TGTGCCAGCAGCTTGGGGACGGGACTCACAAAATACGAGCAGTACTTC
.,TRBJ2-1,TRBV13,once,CASSLDRVGNEQFF,TGTGCCAGCAGCTTAGATAGGGTCGGCAATGAGCAGTTCTTC
.,TRBJ2-3,TRBV9,.,CASSVHPRRSDTQYF,TGTGCCAGCAGCGTACACCCCCGGAGGTCAGATACGCAGTATTTT
TRBD2,TRBJ2-7,TRBV27,.,CASSNLADHYEQYF,TGTGCCAGCAGTAACCTAGCGGATCATTACGAGCAGTACTTC
.,TRBJ2-3,TRBV2,.,CASSDRATDTQYF,TGTGCCAGCAGTGATAGGGCCACAGATACGCAGTATTTT
TRBD1,TRBJ2-7,TRBV14,.,CASSQVRQGVGEQYF,TGTGCCAGCAGCCAAGTCCGACAGGGGGTAGGCGAGCAGTACTTC
TRBD2,TRBJ2-1,TRBV6-1,.,CASSDRGLAGNEQFF,TGTGCCAGCAGTGACAGGGGACTAGCGGGGAATGAGCAGTTCTTC
TRBD2,TRBJ2-5,TRBV7-3,.,CASKASGSQETQYF,TGTGCCAGCAAGGCTAGCGGGAGCCAAGAGACCCAGTACTTC
TRBD2,TRBJ2-5,TRBV9,.,CASSVDTSGKETQYF,TGTGCCAGCAGCGTAGACACTAGCGGAAAAGAGACCCAGTACTTC
.,TRBJ1-1,TRBV5-5,.,CASSLDVPGEAFF,TGTGCCAGCAGCTTGGATGTGCCAGGAGAAGCTTTCTTT
.,TRBJ2-1,TRBV7-6,.,CASSSSTSSYNEQFF,TGTGCCAGCAGCTCTTCCACGAGCTCCTACAATGAGCAGTTCTTC
.,TRBJ2-7,TRBV7-3,few,CASSLTPNRHEQYF,TGTGCCAGCAGCTTAACCCCTAACCGCCACGAGCAGTACTTC
.,TRBJ2-7,TRBV7-9,.,CASSLAAAEQYF,TGTGCCAGCAGCCTGGCGGCTGCGGAGCAGTACTTC
TRBD2,TRBJ2-5,TRBV5-1,.,CASSIGLAGIGETQYF,TGCGCCAGCAGCATCGGACTAGCGGGAATCGGGGAGACCCAGTACTTC
TRBD2,TRBJ2-1,TRBV6-5,.,CASSTTSGAYNEQFF,TGTGCCAGCAGCACTACTAGCGGAGCTTACAATGAGCAGTTCTTC
.,TRBJ2-1,TRBV5-1,.,CASSLDSGHNEQFF,TGCGCCAGCAGCTTGGATTCGGGACACAATGAGCAGTTCTTC
.,TRBJ2-1,TRBV6-5,.,CASSLDAYYNEQFF,TGTGCCAGCAGTCTTGACGCTTACTACAATGAGCAGTTCTTC
.,TRBJ2-2,TRBV4-3,.,CASSQEQVGTGELFF,TGCGCCAGCAGCCAAGAGCAGGTCGGCACCGGGGAGCTGTTTTTT
TRBD2,TRBJ2-3,TRBV2,.,CASSVGLVLADTQYF,TGTGCCAGCAGTGTGGGACTAGTGTTGGCAGATACGCAGTATTTT
.,TRBJ2-2,TRBV10-3,.,CAISERLMNTGELFF,TGTGCCATCAGTGAAAGACTAATGAACACCGGGGAGCTGTTTTTT
TRBD1,TRBJ2-7,TRBV7-7,.,CASSPGQGASYEQYF,TGTGCCAGCAGCCCCGGACAGGGGGCTTCCTACGAGCAGTACTTC
TRBD1,TRBJ1-1,TRBV7-9,.,CASSLGDRVVTEAFF,TGTGCCAGCAGCTTGGGGGACAGGGTTGTCACTGAAGCTTTCTTT
.,TRBJ2-1,TRBV5-4,.,CASSSDTRPYNEQFF,TGTGCCAGCAGCTCGGACACACGCCCCTACAATGAGCAGTTCTTC
TRBD2,TRBJ2-3,TRBV10-3,.,CAISESKGGGTDTQYF,TGTGCCATCAGTGAGTCTAAGGGCGGGGGAACAGATACGCAGTATTTT
TRBD1,TRBJ2-3,TRBV7-3,.,CASSLTGAATDTQYF,TGTGCCAGCAGCTTGACAGGGGCCGCCACAGATACGCAGTATTTT
.,TRBJ1-2,TRBV5-6,.,CASSFSVSHVLYGYTF,TGTGCCAGCAGCTTCAGCGTCTCTCACGTCCTCTATGGCTACACCTTC
.,TRBJ1-1,TRBV29-1,.,CSVAWGMTEAFF,TGCAGCGTTGCCTGGGGGATGACTGAAGCTTTCTTT
.,TRBJ2-2,TRBV5-6,.,CASSLTVGGELFF,TGTGCCAGCAGCTTGACAGTGGGCGGGGAGCTGTTTTTT
TRBD1,TRBJ1-5,TRBV6-5,.,CASRATGGEQPQHF,TGTGCCAGCAGGGCTACAGGGGGCGAGCAGCCCCAGCATTTT
.,TRBJ2-7,TRBV15,.,CATSRGITGSEQYF,TGTGCCACCAGCAGAGGCATTACAGGGTCGGAGCAGTACTTC
.,TRBJ1-6,TRBV7-6,.,CASSGWRSPLHF,TGTGCCAGCTCCGGGTGGCGATCACCCCTCCACTTT
.,TRBJ2-7,TRBV10-2,.,CASSTRRGEQYF,TGCGCCAGCTCGACGAGGCGCGGCGAGCAGTACTTC
.,TRBJ1-2,TRBV21-1,.,CASRQGGPETSYGYTF,TGTGCCAGCAGACAAGGAGGACCTGAAACCAGCTATGGCTACACCTTC
.,TRBJ2-7,TRBV14,.,CASSQEFGGTYEQYF,TGTGCCAGCAGCCAAGAGTTTGGGGGGACCTACGAGCAGTACTTC
.,TRBJ1-2,TRBV19,.,CASSIGAAPNYGYTF,TGTGCCAGTAGTATCGGAGCAGCTCCAAACTATGGCTACACCTTC
TRBD2,TRBJ2-1,TRBV7-9,.,CASSSGLAGSYGYNEQFF,TGTGCCAGCAGCTCGGGACTAGCGGGATCCTACGGCTACAATGAGCAGTTCTTC
TRBD2,TRBJ2-5,TRBV6-5,.,CASSYAGGTQETQYF,TGTGCCAGCAGTTATGCGGGGGGGACTCAAGAGACCCAGTACTTC
.,TRBJ2-2,TRBV19,.,CASDGELFF,TGTGCCAGCGACGGGGAGCTGTTTTTT
.,TRBJ1-1,TRBV29-1,.,CSVELRTTEAFF,TGCAGCGTTGAACTAAGGACCACTGAAGCTTTCTTT
.,TRBJ1-3,TRBV5-1,.,CASRMVSGNTIYF,TGCGCCAGCAGGATGGTGTCTGGAAACACCATATATTTT
TRBD1,TRBJ1-2,TRBV6-5,few,CASSHLLGTVF,TGTGCCAGCAGCCACTTGCTCGGGACAGTCTTC
.,TRBJ2-1,TRBV9,.,CASSTGSGSYNEQFF,TGTGCCAGCAGCACAGGGTCCGGCTCCTACAATGAGCAGTTCTTC
.,TRBJ2-3,TRBV7-2,.,CASSREEAPLDTQYF,TGTGCCAGCAGCCGAGAGGAGGCTCCGCTAGATACGCAGTATTTT
.,TRBJ2-7,TRBV15,.,CATSMFKRDEQYF,TGTGCCACCAGCATGTTTAAGCGAGACGAGCAGTACTTC
.,TRBJ2-7,TRBV5-6,few,CASSSRSGFEQYF,TGTGCCAGCAGCTCGAGGTCGGGGTTCGAGCAGTACTTC
.,TRBJ2-3,TRBV19,.,CASSMDRPVKYF,TGTGCCAGTAGTATGGACCGCCCGGTGAAGTATTTT
.,TRBJ1-1,TRBV19,few,CASSTTWDEAFF,TGTGCCAGTAGTACGACTTGGGATGAAGCTTTCTTT
.,TRBJ2-7,TRBV5-1,once,CASSPKYGEQYF,TGCGCCAGCAGCCCAAAGTATGGCGAGCAGTACTTC